This TCR beta chain was identified in a study of beta chain features in type 1 diabetes. As concerns this clone: What it binds is not known.

Trimming shortened V by 1 base and J by 4 bases, and 16 bases separated the two germline ends. The CDR3 loop spans 17 amino acids. CDR1 and CDR2 from the germline V gene are LGHNA and YSLEER. Study results and caveats: Researchers caution that PCR might favor shorter templates, equally among patients and controls.

Expressed TCRB transcripts got sequenced, as all isolated RNA was reverse transcribed. The read count averaged approximately 3.3 million across naive, central memory and regulatory T cell samples. The data were produced by immunoSEQ multiplex PCR, yet TCRdb's version contains in-frame clones alone and is incomplete. The sample lists 680,000 or so clones, around a sixth occurring once. The V call is TRBV4-3, the J call TRBJ2-2; a weak D match, TRBD2 (5 bases). The clonotype was recovered from a man younger than 30 in good health. Input material: naive CD4+ T cells from blood. The DNA for the CDR3 is TGCGCCAGCAGCCAAGGAGATTTAGGAGGTTCCACCGGGGAGCTGTTTTTT. Protein sequence: CASSQGDLGGSTGELFF.